A single sample is the source of the 31 T cell receptor beta chains below, sequenced in a study of T-cell memory formation after mild COVID-19. MiXCR, applied by TCRdb to the 5' RACE reads, yields one record per CDR3 protein. The sample yields 500,000 to 650,000 distinct CDR3 sequences, about 20% seen once. Sequencing used PBMCs or a T cell subset sorted from them (not recorded which). Every receptor here comes from an adult woman who had mild COVID-19 (a few samples of this study predate the infection). Cell type and time point are not known.

This chain uses TRBV15 with TRBJ2-3; D is unresolved. V gave up 6 bases and J gave up 2 bases, with 12 bases separating them. The CDR3 consists of 14 residues. CDR1 and CDR2 (germline): LNHNV, YYDKDF (reference sequence). The CDR3 sequence: CATRTFRATDTQYF. The CDR3 DNA is TGTGCCACCAGGACTTTTAGGGCCACAGATACGCAGTATTTT.

The chain links TRBV20-1 to TRBJ2-1; no firm D call. CDR3 length equals 12 residues. Germline V lookup: CDR1 DFQATT, CDR2 SNEGSKA (reference sequence). V was cut by 0 bases and J by 7 bases, with 7 bases left in between. The CDR3, as DNA: TGCAGTGCTAGAGATTCAGTAAATGAGCAGTTCTTC. Protein: CSARDSVNEQFF.

This clonotype was seen only a few times. V is TRBV4-1 and J is TRBJ2-2; D is tentatively TRBD1 or TRBD2 (6 bases each). The CDR3 runs 15 residues. V lost 1 base and J lost 6, with 12 bases in between. The germline gives CDR1 MGHRA, CDR2 YSYEKL. The CDR3 DNA sequence: TGCGCCAGCAGCCAAGGCGGGACATACTCCGGGGAGCTGTTTTTT. Its protein product is CASSQGGTYSGELFF.

The table lists this clonotype with a few counts. The chain uses TRBV12-3 or TRBV12-4 and TRBJ2-5; no clear D gene. The CDR3 spans 11 residues. Deletions cut 8 bases from V and 7 bases from J, with 11 bases between. The CDR3 DNA reads as TGTGCCAGCGCCCTAGGCGGGACCCAGTACTTC. Its translation is CASALGGTQYF.

The chain couples TRBV20-1 to TRBJ2-7; D is possibly TRBD1 or TRBD2 (5 bases each). CDR1 and CDR2 from the germline V gene are DFQATT and SNEGSKA (reference sequence). The CDR3 is 14 residues long. V gave up 3 bases and J gave up 4 bases, with 16 bases separating them. CDR3 loop: CSASRGTGVYEQYF. CDR3 coding DNA: TGCAGTGCTAGCCGGGGCACAGGAGTTTACGAGCAGTACTTC.

This clonotype was seen a few times. The rearrangement uses TRBV5-5 and TRBJ2-1; 11 nucleotides agree with TRBD2. Germline V lookup: CDR1 SGHKS, CDR2 YYEKEE (reference sequence). Trimming at V came to 4 bases and at J to 4 bases, leaving 4 bases not matched to a gene. The CDR3 runs 15 residues. CDR3 residues: CASSTGLADYNEQFF. The CDR3 DNA sequence: TGTGCCAGCAGCACGGGACTAGCGGATTACAATGAGCAGTTCTTC.

The V call is TRBV9, the J call TRBJ2-5; D might be TRBD1 or TRBD2, each matching 5 bases. V lost 4 bases to trimming and J lost 5 bases, with 24 bases between them. CDR3 size: 17 residues. Per germline, CDR1 SGDLS and CDR2 YYNGEE. In DNA, the CDR3 is TGTGCCAGCAGCCTCCCCCCCTCCGGGGTTGGGGCTGAGACCCAGTACTTC. Amino acids: CASSLPPSGVGAETQYF. The full variable domain, its missing parts supplied by reference TRBV9 and TRBJ2-5, is DSGVTQTPKHLITATGQRVTLRCSPRSGDLSVYWYQQSLDQGLQFLIQYYNGEERAKGNILERFSAQQFPDLHSELNLSSLELGDSALYFCASSLPPSGVGAETQYFGPGTRLLVL.

A few counts support this clonotype. The rearrangement uses TRBV29-1 and TRBJ2-7; either TRBD1 or TRBD2 may fit D (5 bases each). Germline lookup yields CDR1 SQVTM and CDR2 ANQGSEA. This CDR3 comprises 11 residues. V was cut by 6 bases and J by 4 bases, with 10 bases left in between. CDR3 amino acids: CSVLWGYEQYF. DNA for the CDR3: TGCAGCGTCCTTTGGGGGTACGAGCAGTACTTC.

This clonotype was found many times. In nucleotides, the CDR3 is TGCAGCTCCGCACAGGGAGGTTCCGGGGAGCTGTTTTTT. It yields the protein CSSAQGGSGELFF. The chain couples TRBV29-1 to TRBJ2-2; D possibly matches TRBD1 or TRBD2 (6 bases each). CDR3 length: 13 amino acids. The V end was cut by 8 bases, the J end by 6 bases, with 16 bases between. The germline CDR1 and CDR2 sequences are SQVTM and ANQGSEA.

There are many counts of this clonotype. V and J are TRBV5-1 and TRBJ1-1; D gene ambiguous. Between the trimmed V and J ends, which lost 2 bases and 1 base, there was a span of 6 bases. The CDR3 covers 13 residues. The germline gives CDR1 SGHRS, CDR2 YFSETQ. CDR3 coding DNA: TGCGCCAGCAGCTTTTTGGAGAACACTGAAGCTTTCTTT. It translates to CASSFLENTEAFF.

Only a few counts were recorded for this clonotype. The CDR3 DNA sequence: TGTGCCAGCAGCACTTTCCGGGACAGGGATGAAAAACTGTTTTTT. Its translation is CASSTFRDRDEKLFF. V gene TRBV7-9 combines with J gene TRBJ1-4; 9 bases match TRBD1. CDR3 size: 15 residues. J was trimmed by 6 bases and V by 5 bases; bases with no gene match: 7. Germline V gene sequence: CDR1 SEHNR, CDR2 FQNEAQ (reference sequence).

This clonotype has just a few counts. The chain carries TRBV7-8 and TRBJ2-7; D possibly corresponds to TRBD1 (6 bases). Germline lookup yields CDR1 SGHVS and CDR2 FQNEAQ. V shed 4 bases and J shed 6 bases, with 10 bases lying between them. The CDR3 runs to 12 residues. This CDR3 is CASSSQGFEQYF. The CDR3 DNA sequence: TGTGCCAGCAGCTCACAGGGATTCGAGCAGTACTTC.

This clonotype occurred a few times. This chain connects TRBV5-1 to TRBJ1-3, with no clear D. The germline V and J ends were trimmed by 1 base and 4 bases, with 6 bases remaining between them. CDR1 SGHRS and CDR2 YFSETQ come from the germline V gene. The CDR3 has 13 residues. The chain's CDR3 is CASSLIPGNTIYF. The CDR3 DNA reads TGCGCCAGCAGCTTGATACCCGGAAACACCATATATTTT.

A few counts support this clonotype. The rearrangement joins TRBV19 to TRBJ1-2; no reliable D call. Germline CDR1 LNHDA, CDR2 SQIVND (reference sequence). This CDR3 is 14 amino acids long. V was shortened by 3 bases and J by 5 bases, with 13 bases between the two germline ends. The CDR3 nucleotides are TGTGCCAGTAGTATTGCCCCAGGATTTTATGGCTACACCTTC. It specifies CASSIAPGFYGYTF.

This clonotype was seen only a few times. CDR3: CASRTGQGGFDGYTF. The CDR3 nucleotides read TGTGCCAGCAGGACGGGACAGGGAGGTTTCGATGGCTACACCTTC. The chain couples TRBV6-1 to TRBJ1-2; 9 bases fit TRBD1. CDR1 is MNHNS, CDR2 SASEGT, per germline. V shed 6 bases and J 6 bases; nucleotides not matched to a gene: 11. This CDR3 has 15 amino acids.

The chain carries TRBV23-1 and TRBJ1-5; D unclear. TRBV23-1 is an open reading frame whose function is uncertain. Trimming pared 5 bases from V and 2 bases from J, leaving 25 bases between. The length of the CDR3 is 19 residues. The CDR3 is CASSFQPALAGGCNQPQHF. As DNA, the CDR3 is TGCGCCAGCAGTTTCCAACCTGCCTTGGCCGGCGGATGCAATCAGCCCCAGCATTTT.

This clonotype was found a few times. The V call is TRBV19, the J call TRBJ2-1; 8 nucleotides match TRBD2. There are 12 residues in the CDR3. Germline trimming cut 3 bases from V and 8 bases from J; bases unmatched to any gene: 0. Germline V gene lookup returns CDR1 LNHDA and CDR2 SQIVND (reference sequence). CDR3 DNA sequence: TGTGCCAGTAGTATGACTAGCGATGAGCAGTTCTTC. This sequence encodes CASSMTSDEQFF. The variable domain in full, with the rest retrieved from reference TRBV19 and TRBJ2-1, is DGGITQSPKYLFRKEGQNVTLSCEQNLNHDAMYWYRQDPGQGLRLIYYSQIVNDFQKGDIAEGYSVSREKKESFPLTVTSAQKNPTAFYLCASSMTSDEQFFGPGTRLTVL.

The gene calls are TRBV5-1 and TRBJ1-2, with TRBD1 identical over 7 bases. The germline V gene has CDR1 SGHRS and CDR2 YFSETQ. The CDR3 spans 14 residues. V lost 4 bases to trimming and J lost 1 base; unmatched junction nucleotides: 4. This CDR3 reads CASSRGTDNYGYTF. CDR3 DNA sequence: TGCGCCAGCAGCCGTGGGACAGATAACTATGGCTACACCTTC.

The V gene is TRBV5-1, the J gene TRBJ2-7; D is undetermined. The CDR3 contains 15 residues. Trimming left V 0 bases short and J 3 bases short, with 13 bases between. Germline CDR1 is SGHRS and CDR2 is YFSETQ. Here the CDR3 reads CASSLDRLKFYEQYF. The DNA of the CDR3 is TGCGCCAGCAGCTTGGACCGACTTAAGTTCTACGAGCAGTACTTC. The complete variable domain, with remaining parts taken from reference TRBV5-1 and TRBJ2-7, reads KAGVTQTPRYLIKTRGQQVTLSCSPISGHRSVSWYQQTPGQGLQFLFEYFSETQRNKGNFPGRFSGRQFSNSRSEMNVSTLELGDSALYLCASSLDRLKFYEQYFGPGTRLTVT.

The chain employs TRBV12-3 or TRBV12-4 and TRBJ2-1; 10 bases map to TRBD2. CDR3 size: 14 residues. The V segment lost 5 bases and the J segment 8 bases; nucleotides outside the gene matches: 6. CDR3 bases: TGTGCCAGCAGTGCTAGCGGGAGTAGCGATGAGCAGTTCTTC. Its translation: CASSASGSSDEQFF.

The gene calls are TRBV7-3 and TRBJ2-5, with D unresolved. The V gene's germline CDR1 is SGHTA and CDR2 FQGTGA. V lost 2 bases to trimming and J lost 2 bases, with 12 bases between them. The length of the CDR3 is 15 residues. DNA for the CDR3: TGTGCCAGCAGCTTACGAGGAAGGACGCAAGAGACCCAGTACTTC. The encoded protein is CASSLRGRTQETQYF.

This chain uses TRBV7-3 with TRBJ1-6; D is unclear. This CDR3 region has 15 residues. CDR1 and CDR2 (germline): SGHTA, FQGTGA. V gave up 5 bases and J gave up 10 bases, with 18 bases separating them. The CDR3 DNA reads TGTGCCAGCAGCGACCACGGTACACCGGGATCACCCCTCCACTTT. Translating gives CASSDHGTPGSPLHF.

Details on this clonotype: One junction end does not reproduce the germline sequence, and a read error may be involved. The chain uses TRBV3-1 and TRBJ1-5; possibly TRBD1 for D (5 bases). The CDR3 is 16 residues long. CDR1 LGHDT and CDR2 YNNKEL come from the germline V gene (reference sequence). CDR3 residues: CASSPTAPYSNQHQHF. CDR3 DNA: TGTGCCAGCAGCCCGACAGCTCCTTATAGCAATCAGCACCAGCATTTT.

This chain links TRBV3-1 with TRBJ2-3; no reliable D call. V lost 0 bases to trimming and J lost 1 base, with 8 bases between them. The germline gives CDR1 LGHDT, CDR2 YNNKEL (reference sequence). This CDR3 spans 15 amino acids. CDR3 loop: CASSQDPRGTDTQYF. CDR3 DNA: TGTGCCAGCAGCCAAGATCCTCGCGGCACAGATACGCAGTATTTT.

In DNA form, the CDR3 reads TGTGCCATCAGTGGAAAGGGACAGGGCGGCTACGAGCAGTACTTC. As protein: CAISGKGQGGYEQYF. This sequence joins TRBV10-3 and TRBJ2-7; 9 bases match TRBD1. The J segment lost 3 bases and the V segment lost 4 bases, leaving 7 bases of the junction unmatched. This CDR3 region has 15 residues. Germline CDR1 is ENHRY and CDR2 is SYGVKD.

This chain connects TRBV9 to TRBJ2-2; D possibly corresponds to TRBD1 (5 bases). The CDR3 is 16 amino acids. CDR1 is SGDLS, CDR2 YYNGEE, per germline. The germline V and J ends were trimmed by 2 bases and 5 bases, with 16 bases remaining between them. CDR3 sequence: CASSVSVGVGTGELFF. The CDR3 nucleotides read TGTGCCAGCAGCGTCTCGGTAGGGGTTGGGACCGGGGAGCTGTTTTTT.

This clonotype turned up a few times. CDR3 nucleotides: TGTGCCAGCAGCAAACAGACGAACACTGAAGCTTTCTTT. Protein sequence: CASSKQTNTEAFF. This rearrangement joins TRBV5-5 to TRBJ1-1; D remains unclear. Trimming left V 4 bases short and J 1 base short, with 8 bases between. The CDR3 contains 13 residues. CDR1 and CDR2 (germline): SGHKS, YYEKEE (reference sequence).

The chain combines TRBV24-1 with TRBJ2-3; 10 bases fit TRBD2. The germline gives CDR1 KGHDR, CDR2 SFDVKD. The CDR3 totals 16 residues. J lost 4 bases, V lost 4 bases, and 7 bases had no gene match. The CDR3 loop reads CATSDPGTSEADTQYF. DNA of the CDR3: TGTGCCACCAGTGACCCCGGGACTAGCGAGGCAGATACGCAGTATTTT.

V gene TRBV11-3 combines with J gene TRBJ2-2, with 11 bases fitting TRBD2. V was pared by 5 bases and J by 7 bases, with 6 bases of the junction left unmatched. The CDR3 consists of 15 residues. CDR1 and CDR2 from the germline V gene are SGHNT and YENEEA. Here the CDR3 reads CASSRYGLAGGELFF. CDR3 sequence (DNA): TGTGCCAGCAGCAGATACGGACTAGCGGGCGGGGAGCTGTTTTTT.

The CDR3 loop is CSVSWDSLNTEAFF. As DNA, the CDR3 is TGCAGCGTGAGCTGGGACAGTTTGAACACTGAAGCTTTCTTT. The genes are TRBV29-1 and TRBJ1-1, with 7 positions matching TRBD1. V was pared by 6 bases and J by 0 bases, with 7 bases of the junction left unmatched. Germline V gene sequence: CDR1 SQVTM, CDR2 ANQGSEA. The CDR3 has 14 amino acids.

The chain recombines TRBV7-2 with TRBJ2-3; D is uncertain. Germline-derived CDR1 and CDR2 are SGHTA and FQGNSA. The V gene lost 7 bases and the J gene lost 2 bases, with 16 bases spanning the gap. The CDR3 is made up of 15 amino acids. The CDR3: CASNTARRFTDTQYF. The CDR3, as DNA: TGTGCCAGCAACACAGCGAGACGATTCACAGATACGCAGTATTTT.